The 2 T cell receptor beta chains presented below share a single source sample, sequenced in a study of identical twins. TCRdb re-analysed the 5' RACE reads in MiXCR, keeping a single row per CDR3 protein. Of a few hundred thousand distinct CDR3 sequences in the sample, around 8.3% were seen once. This sample was also put to use in a study of yellow fever vaccine responses in identical twins.

The source material was CD8+ T cells sorted from blood. The receptors here all came from a woman aged 18-29 years in good health.

This clonotype turned up a few times. The chain has TRBV28 and TRBJ2-1; the match to TRBD1 covers 11 bases. Trimming removed 5 bases from V and 5 bases from J; junction bases left unmatched: 20. The germline V gene has CDR1 MDHEN and CDR2 SYDVKM. The CDR3 loop spans 20 amino acids. The CDR3, as DNA: TGTGCCAGCAGTACCCCCGGGACAGGGGGGGTCCAGGGTTCGAACAATGAGCAGTTCTTC. Encoded protein: CASSTPGTGGVQGSNNEQFF.

This clonotype was seen at least ten times. The rearrangement joins TRBV29-1 to TRBJ2-1, with 9 bases lining up with TRBD1. The ends lost 6 bases at V and 5 bases at J; junction bases unmatched: 20. In germline, CDR1 is SQVTM, CDR2 ANQGSEA. This CDR3 region has 18 residues. CDR3 amino acids: CSVWDREWEGPGDNEQFF. The CDR3 DNA reads TGCAGCGTCTGGGACAGGGAGTGGGAGGGTCCCGGAGACAATGAGCAGTTCTTC.